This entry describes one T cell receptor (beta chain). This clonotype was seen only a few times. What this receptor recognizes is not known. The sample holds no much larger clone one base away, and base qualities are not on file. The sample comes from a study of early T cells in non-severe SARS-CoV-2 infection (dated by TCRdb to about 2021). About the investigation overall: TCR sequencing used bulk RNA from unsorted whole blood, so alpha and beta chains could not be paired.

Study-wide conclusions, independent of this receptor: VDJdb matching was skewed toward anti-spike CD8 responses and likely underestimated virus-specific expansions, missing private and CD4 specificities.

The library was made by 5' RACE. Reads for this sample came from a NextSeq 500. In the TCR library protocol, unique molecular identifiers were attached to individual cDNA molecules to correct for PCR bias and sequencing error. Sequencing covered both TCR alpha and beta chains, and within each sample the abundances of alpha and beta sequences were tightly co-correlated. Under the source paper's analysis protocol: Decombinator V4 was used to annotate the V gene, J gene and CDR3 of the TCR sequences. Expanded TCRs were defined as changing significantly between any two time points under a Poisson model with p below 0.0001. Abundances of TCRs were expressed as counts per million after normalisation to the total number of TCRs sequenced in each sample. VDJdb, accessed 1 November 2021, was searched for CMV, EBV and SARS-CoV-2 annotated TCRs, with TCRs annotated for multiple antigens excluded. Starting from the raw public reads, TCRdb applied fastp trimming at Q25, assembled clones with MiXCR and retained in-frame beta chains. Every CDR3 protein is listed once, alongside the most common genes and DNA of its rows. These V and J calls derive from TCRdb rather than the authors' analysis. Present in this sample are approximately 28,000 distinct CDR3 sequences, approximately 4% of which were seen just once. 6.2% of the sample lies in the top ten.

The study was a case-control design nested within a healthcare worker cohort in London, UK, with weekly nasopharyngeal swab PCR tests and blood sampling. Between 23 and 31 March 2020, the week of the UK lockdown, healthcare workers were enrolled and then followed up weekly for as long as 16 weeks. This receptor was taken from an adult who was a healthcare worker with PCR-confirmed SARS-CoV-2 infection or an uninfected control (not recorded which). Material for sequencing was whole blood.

The DNA sequence is TGCGCCAGCAGCCAAGATCTATCCAATTACAATGAGCAGTTCTTC. The resulting protein is CASSQDLSNYNEQFF. This sequence uses TRBV4-1 and TRBJ2-1; there is no confident call for the D gene. CDR1 and CDR2 are drawn from the germline V gene: MGHRA, YSYEKL. There are 15 amino acids in the CDR3, from cysteine to phenylalanine inclusive. The retained sequence is limited to the CDR3, 45 bases, with the frame set at the first base. Cut back by 0 bases and 4 bases, the V and J ends lie 10 bases apart.